These T cell receptor beta chains were read from a single sample in a study of blood T cells in healthy people across ages. TCRdb re-called the 5' RACE reads through MiXCR, storing one row per CDR3 protein. Here the sample spans about 770,000 distinct CDR3 sequences, under 45% being singletons. Material for sequencing was blood. The receptors derive from a man aged 55-75 years in good health. Both conserved end residues are part of each CDR3. The D gene is left open where the match is weak. The size entry is marked missing in some rows and otherwise reads once, few, many or a size class.

TRBV5-1	.	.	TRBJ1-1	CASSSAGISSEAFF	TGCGCCAGCAGCTCAGCAGGGATCTCAAGTGAAGCTTTCTTT
TRBV6-2/TRBV6-3	.	.	TRBJ1-1	CASSYGRGPTEAFF	TGTGCCAGCAGTTACGGGAGGGGCCCCACTGAAGCTTTCTTT
TRBV5-1	.	.	TRBJ2-5	CASTLGGDQETQYF	TGCGCCAGCACCCTGGGAGGAGATCAAGAGACCCAGTACTTC
TRBV7-2	TRBD1	.	TRBJ1-5	CASSLNPGTVNQPQHF	TGTGCCAGCAGCTTAAACCCCGGGACAGTAAATCAGCCCCAGCATTTT
TRBV7-9	TRBD1	few	TRBJ2-7	CASSLTGQGRYEQYF	TGTGCCAGCAGCTTAACGGGACAGGGGCGTTACGAGCAGTACTTC
TRBV20-1	TRBD1	.	TRBJ1-4	CSARSGTGNDYANEKLFF	TGCAGTGCTAGATCCGGGACAGGAAATGATTATGCTAATGAAAAACTGTTTTTT
TRBV7-2	.	few	TRBJ2-1	CASSLRVRGHRNNEQFF	TGTGCCAGCAGCTTACGAGTGCGGGGGCATCGGAACAATGAGCAGTTCTTC
TRBV6-1	.	.	TRBJ1-2	CASSPGGVNYGYTF	TGTGCCAGCAGCCCCGGCGGGGTTAACTATGGCTACACCTTC
TRBV20-1	.	few	TRBJ2-6	CSAYQGGSGANVLTF	TGCAGTGCTTACCAAGGGGGTTCTGGGGCCAACGTCCTGACTTTC
TRBV19	.	.	TRBJ1-1	CASKGENTEAFF	TGTGCCAGTAAGGGGGAGAACACTGAAGCTTTCTTT
TRBV15	.	.	TRBJ2-3	CATSRDAADTQYF	TGTGCCACCAGCAGAGATGCGGCGGATACGCAGTATTTT
TRBV20-1	TRBD2	few	TRBJ2-5	CSARRLAEETQYF	TGCAGTGCTAGAAGACTAGCAGAAGAGACCCAGTACTTC
TRBV20-1	.	.	TRBJ2-7	CSARPTAYEQYF	TGCAGTGCTAGACCGACGGCCTACGAGCAGTACTTC
TRBV29-1	.	once	TRBJ2-7	CSVGGGRYNEQYF	TGCAGCGTTGGGGGGGGCCGTTACAATGAGCAGTACTTC
TRBV20-1	.	.	TRBJ2-7	CSARIPGPGHNEQYF	TGCAGTGCTAGAATCCCGGGACCAGGTCACAATGAGCAGTACTTC
TRBV29-1	.	.	TRBJ1-2	CSVEGPPELGNYGYTF	TGCAGCGTTGAAGGTCCCCCCGAGTTAGGAAACTATGGCTACACCTTC
TRBV12-3/TRBV12-4	TRBD2	.	TRBJ2-3	CASSLSGGGRTQYF	TGTGCCAGCAGTTTAAGCGGGGGGGGACGAACGCAGTATTTT
TRBV11-3	.	few	TRBJ2-3	CASSSQGIATQYF	TGTGCCAGCAGCTCACAGGGAATAGCTACGCAGTATTTT
TRBV7-2	.	.	TRBJ1-4	CASSSRLAEKLFF	TGTGCCAGCAGCTCACGACTGGCGGAAAAACTGTTTTTT
TRBV7-9	.	many	TRBJ2-3	CASSLSPGPTDTQYF	TGTGCCAGCAGCTTATCTCCGGGCCCGACAGATACGCAGTATTTT
TRBV20-1	.	.	TRBJ1-2	CSARRQVREGYTF	TGCAGTGCTAGAAGACAGGTCCGAGAGGGCTACACCTTC
TRBV6-5	TRBD2	.	TRBJ2-5	CASSFSGALQETQYF	TGTGCCAGCAGTTTTAGCGGGGCGCTCCAAGAGACCCAGTACTTC
TRBV4-3	TRBD2	.	TRBJ2-7	CASSQVSGRAAYEQYF	TGCGCCAGCAGCCAAGTCTCAGGGAGGGCGGCCTACGAGCAGTACTTC
TRBV20-1	TRBD2	.	TRBJ2-7	CSARDIRLAGPIFSYEQYF	TGCAGTGCTAGAGATATTCGACTAGCGGGACCCATATTCTCCTACGAGCAGTACTTC
TRBV5-1	.	few	TRBJ1-2	CASSLAGDRLLDYTF	TGCGCCAGCAGCTTGGCCGGGGACCGACTGTTGGACTACACCTTC
TRBV6-5	.	.	TRBJ1-1	CASSSRGEGAFF	TGTGCCAGCAGTTCCCGAGGGGAGGGTGCTTTCTTT
TRBV7-9	TRBD1	.	TRBJ1-1	CASSLAKETGRTEAFF	TGTGCCAGCAGCTTAGCGAAGGAGACAGGGCGGACTGAAGCTTTCTTT
TRBV5-1	.	.	TRBJ2-7	CASSLGPWDNEQYF	TGCGCCAGCAGCTTGGGCCCCTGGGACAATGAGCAGTACTTC
TRBV29-1	.	.	TRBJ2-3	CSPYTSTDTQYF	TGCAGCCCATACACTAGCACAGATACGCAGTATTTT
TRBV14	.	few	TRBJ1-2	CASSQHFLYGDYGYTF	TGTGCCAGCAGCCAACATTTCCTATATGGGGATTATGGCTACACCTTC
TRBV9	.	.	TRBJ2-2	CASRGPGELFF	TGTGCCAGCAGAGGGCCCGGGGAGCTGTTTTTT
TRBV5-1	.	.	TRBJ1-5	CASSLVPGAEQPQHF	TGCGCCAGCAGCTTGGTCCCGGGGGCTGAGCAGCCCCAGCATTTT
TRBV6-2/TRBV6-3	.	few	TRBJ2-5	CASSTITGSRTQYF	TGTGCCAGCAGCACCATTACCGGTAGCCGGACCCAGTACTTC
TRBV25-1	.	.	TRBJ1-1	CASSRGYEAFF	TGTGCCAGCAGTCGGGGCTATGAAGCTTTCTTT
TRBV10-3	.	.	TRBJ1-4	CAISERVLNEKLFF	TGTGCCATCAGTGAACGGGTCCTTAATGAAAAACTGTTTTTT
TRBV4-1	.	few	TRBJ2-1	CASSPQAPPINEQFF	TGCGCCAGCAGCCCGCAGGCGCCCCCAATTAATGAGCAGTTCTTC
TRBV7-2	TRBD1	few	TRBJ2-1	CASSQTGQAYNEQFF	TGTGCCAGCAGCCAGACGGGACAGGCCTACAATGAGCAGTTCTTC
TRBV2	.	few	TRBJ2-3	CASSEADSSSTDTQYF	TGTGCCAGCAGTGAAGCGGACAGCTCTAGCACAGATACGCAGTATTTT
TRBV20-1	.	.	TRBJ2-5	CSAQAQETQYF	TGCAGTGCCCAAGCCCAAGAGACCCAGTACTTC
TRBV7-2	TRBD1	few	TRBJ2-7	CASSLGFDRVNGYEQYF	TGTGCCAGCAGCTTAGGTTTCGACAGGGTGAATGGCTACGAGCAGTACTTC
TRBV2	.	.	TRBJ2-1	CASRRDSRGDNEQFF	TGTGCCAGCAGACGGGACTCCAGAGGGGACAACGAGCAGTTCTTC
TRBV25-1	TRBD1	once	TRBJ1-5	CASSESGTGDSNQPQHF	TGTGCCAGCAGTGAATCGGGGACAGGGGATAGCAATCAGCCCCAGCATTTT
TRBV5-6	TRBD1	.	TRBJ1-2	CASSGTGGASFYGYTF	TGCGCCAGCAGCGGGACAGGGGGCGCCTCCTTCTATGGCTACACCTTC
TRBV14	.	few	TRBJ1-1	CASSQVAIWDHTKNTEAFF	TGTGCCAGCAGCCAAGTCGCTATTTGGGATCACACAAAGAACACTGAAGCTTTCTTT
TRBV12-3/TRBV12-4	.	few	TRBJ2-7	CASSLHGLEQYF	TGTGCCAGCAGTTTACACGGTCTGGAGCAGTACTTC
TRBV29-1	.	.	TRBJ2-1	CSVLVGTKTRLSYNEQFF	TGCAGCGTGTTGGTAGGCACTAAAACTAGACTATCTTACAATGAGCAGTTCTTC
TRBV20-1	TRBD2	many	TRBJ2-7	CSAETSGNIYEQYF	TGCAGTGCTGAGACTAGCGGGAATATCTACGAGCAGTACTTC
TRBV14	TRBD1	few	TRBJ2-5	CASSHRMGTGKQETQYF	TGTGCCAGCAGCCACCGGATGGGGACAGGAAAACAAGAGACCCAGTACTTC
TRBV20-1	.	.	TRBJ2-3	CSAREARGTDTQYF	TGCAGTGCTAGAGAGGCGCGGGGCACAGATACGCAGTATTTT
TRBV7-2	.	.	TRBJ2-7	CASSLEVSYLYF	TGTGCCAGCAGCTTAGAGGTATCATATCTGTACTTC
TRBV7-8	.	.	TRBJ2-1	CASSLGRATYNEQFF	TGTGCCAGCAGCTTAGGTAGGGCCACCTACAATGAGCAGTTCTTC
TRBV7-8	.	few	TRBJ2-7	CASSPPEGDEQYF	TGTGCCAGCAGCCCCCCCGAGGGTGACGAGCAGTACTTC
TRBV24-1	TRBD1	few	TRBJ2-3	CATRPGQVGDTQYF	TGTGCCACCAGACCGGGACAGGTAGGAGATACGCAGTATTTT
TRBV5-6	TRBD1	.	TRBJ2-1	CASSRIQTGSSYNEQFF	TGTGCCAGCAGCCGAATCCAGACAGGGAGCTCCTACAATGAGCAGTTCTTC